This TCR beta chain is from a study of blood T cell repertoires in COVID-19. Trimming removed 1 base from V and 4 bases from J, with 17 bases in between. Germline V gene lookup returns CDR1 SQVTM and CDR2 ANQGSEA. The CDR3 runs 16 residues. This table comes from immunoSEQ multiplex PCR, and its TCRdb copy is limited to in-frame clones, with some not included. The sample yields 110,000 to 150,000 clones, 80% to 90% seen once. The sample was peripheral blood. The chain is built from TRBV29-1 and TRBJ2-1, with D possibly matching TRBD2 (6 bases). This sequence was found in a woman aged 55-70 years with active COVID-19. In DNA, the CDR3 is TGCAGCGTTGAAGGGGGCGGGACCGATCCTTACAATGAGCAGTTCTTC. This sequence encodes CSVEGGGTDPYNEQFF.